The clone carrying this T cell receptor (beta chain) was observed a handful of times. Its antigen is as yet unknown. These data come from a study of metastatic and nonmetastatic thyroid tumors. Thyroid surgery had not been preceded by any treatment in any patient. Findings of the study overall: In both blood and tumor samples, TCR beta diversity was reported significantly higher for malignant than benign nodules.

The germline V and J ends were trimmed by 6 bases and 6 bases, with 8 bases remaining between them. There are 12 residues in the CDR3. In germline, CDR1 is LGHNT, CDR2 FRNRAP. TCRdb re-clonotyped the PCR reads through MiXCR. The sample contains approximately 50,000 clones, approximately 22% of which appear only once. The source of this sequence is a female donor with papillary thyroid cancer or a benign thyroid nodule (not recorded which). Some clones in this sample may be carry-over from other donors' samples. The sample consisted of blood. The V and J genes are TRBV12-5 and TRBJ2-2, with D perhaps assigned TRBD1 or TRBD2 (5 bases each). The CDR3 DNA reads TGTGCTAGTGGGCAGGGAGCCGGGGAGCTGTTTTTT. Protein product: CASGQGAGELFF.